This T cell receptor beta chain derives from a study of blood T cells in healthy people across ages. Germline CDR1 reads MNHEY; CDR2 reads SVGAGI. The V end lost 0 bases, the J end lost 0 bases, and 15 bases lay between the germline ends. This CDR3 is built from 19 residues. Together with a sample-barcoded 5' primer, a J-beta primer mix was included in a second PCR lasting about 6 to 11 cycles. A template-switch adaptor with 12 random nucleotides tagged each cDNA molecule. TCRdb itself ran the 5' RACE reads through MiXCR, one entry per CDR3 protein. The sample contains approximately 800,000 distinct CDR3 sequences, 20% to 30% of which appear only once. This clonotype was detected only a few times. This sample also belongs to another study, concerning T cells of mothers and their children. As reported in that work: A few healthy Caucasian mothers, along with their six children, served as the donors. Related mother-child pairs showed slightly higher but non-significant overlap than unrelated pairs.

Sequenced input: blood. The sequence derives from a boy younger than 18 in good health. The chain couples TRBV6-5 to TRBJ2-6; D not certain. CDR3 sequence (DNA): TGTGCCAGCAGTTACTCGTACGCAGTGGTGACCTCTGGGGCCAACGTCCTGACTTTC. Amino acids: CASSYSYAVVTSGANVLTF.